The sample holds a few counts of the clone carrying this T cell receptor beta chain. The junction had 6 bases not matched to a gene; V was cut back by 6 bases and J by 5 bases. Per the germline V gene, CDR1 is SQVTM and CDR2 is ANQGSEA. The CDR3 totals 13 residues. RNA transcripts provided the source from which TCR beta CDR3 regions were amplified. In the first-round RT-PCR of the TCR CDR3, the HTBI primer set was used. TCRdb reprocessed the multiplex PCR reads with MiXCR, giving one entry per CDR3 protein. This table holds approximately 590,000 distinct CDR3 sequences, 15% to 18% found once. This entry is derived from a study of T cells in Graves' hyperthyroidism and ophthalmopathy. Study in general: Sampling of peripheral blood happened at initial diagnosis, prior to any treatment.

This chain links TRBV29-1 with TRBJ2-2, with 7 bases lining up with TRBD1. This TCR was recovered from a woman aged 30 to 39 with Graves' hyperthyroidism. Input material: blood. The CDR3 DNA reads TGCAGCGTCTCAGGGGGTTCGACCGGGGAGCTGTTTTTT. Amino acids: CSVSGGSTGELFF.